This T cell receptor beta chain came from a study of blood T cell repertoires in COVID-19. Study background: Acute and convalescent COVID-19 specimens originated in the United States, Italy and Spain. T cells, B-cell-depleted T cells, or PBMCs provided the cDNA or gDNA that served as material.

The CDR3 consists of 15 residues. Germline CDR1 is SGHRS and CDR2 is YFSETQ. V shed 4 bases, J shed 4 bases, and the junction held 3 bases outside the gene matches. Study processing details: Amplified reference gene primers provided the basis for estimating nucleated cell counts. Clones were sequenced by immunoSEQ multiplex PCR, and TCRdb holds only the in-frame ones, with some missing. V and J calls and clone size are copied from that table; D and trimming were computed from the DNA. The sample contains 140,000 or so clones, roughly 77% of which appear only once. This sequence originates from a man aged 60 to 75 with acute or convalescent COVID-19. Input material: peripheral blood. The gene calls are TRBV5-1 and TRBJ1-6; 9 bases fit TRBD1. The CDR3 sequence: CASSGQGLYNSPLHF. CDR3 nucleotides: TGCGCCAGCAGCGGACAGGGGCTATATAATTCACCCCTCCACTTT. Full variable domain (missing parts from reference TRBV5-1 and TRBJ1-6): KAGVTQTPRYLIKTRGQQVTLSCSPISGHRSVSWYQQTPGQGLQFLFEYFSETQRNKGNFPGRFSGRQFSNSRSEMNVSTLELGDSALYLCASSGQGLYNSPLHFGNGTRLTVT.